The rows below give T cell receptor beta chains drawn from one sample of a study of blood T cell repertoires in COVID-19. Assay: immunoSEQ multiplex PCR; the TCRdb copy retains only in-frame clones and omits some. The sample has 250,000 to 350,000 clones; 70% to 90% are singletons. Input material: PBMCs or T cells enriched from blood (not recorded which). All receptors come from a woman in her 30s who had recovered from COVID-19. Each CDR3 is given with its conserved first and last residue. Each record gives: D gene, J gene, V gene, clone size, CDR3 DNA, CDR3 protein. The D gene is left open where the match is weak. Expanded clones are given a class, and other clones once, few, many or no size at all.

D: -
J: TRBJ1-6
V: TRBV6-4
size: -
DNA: TGTGCCAGCAGTGTTTCATATAATTCACCCCTCCACTTT
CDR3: CASSVSYNSPLHF

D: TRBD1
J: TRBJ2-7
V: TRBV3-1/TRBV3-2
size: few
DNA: TGTGCCAGCAGCAAAAGGGACAGGGGGTACGAGCAGTACTTC
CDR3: CASSKRDRGYEQYF

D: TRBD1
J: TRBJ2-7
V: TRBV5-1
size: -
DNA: TGCGCCAGCAGCTCTTGGGGACAGGGGGACAGCGAGCAGTACTTC
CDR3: CASSSWGQGDSEQYF

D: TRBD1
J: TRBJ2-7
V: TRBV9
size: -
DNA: TGTGCCAGCAGCGAGGGGGCTGGTAGCTACGAGCAGTACTTC
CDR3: CASSEGAGSYEQYF

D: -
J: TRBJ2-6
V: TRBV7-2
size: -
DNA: TGTGCCAGCAGCGCCTGGGGCCCTGGGGCCAACGTCCTGACTTTC
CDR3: CASSAWGPGANVLTF

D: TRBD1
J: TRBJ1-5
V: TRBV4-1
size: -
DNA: TGCGCCAGCAGCCATCCGGGACAGGGGGATCGTCAGCCCCAGCATTTT
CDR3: CASSHPGQGDRQPQHF

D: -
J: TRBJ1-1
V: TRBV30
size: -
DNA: TGTGCCTGGGAGCGGGGGATCCTGAACACTGAAGCTTTCTTT
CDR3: CAWERGILNTEAFF

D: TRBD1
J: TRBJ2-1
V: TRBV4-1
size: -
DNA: TGCGCCAGCAGCCACCGGACAGGGGTGAGGGGGGGGCAGTTCTTC
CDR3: CASSHRTGVRGGQFF

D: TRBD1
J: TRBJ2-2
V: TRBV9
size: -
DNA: TGTGCCAGCGGCCAGGGGGCGGAGGGGGCGCAAGGGGAGCTGTTTTTT
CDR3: CASGQGAEGAQGELFF

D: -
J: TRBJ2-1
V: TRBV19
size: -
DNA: TGTGCCAGTAGAACCACAGGGTGGGGCTCCTACAATGAGCAGTTCTTC
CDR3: CASRTTGWGSYNEQFF

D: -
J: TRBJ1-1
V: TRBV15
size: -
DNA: TGTGCCACCAGCAGAGATATTACTGAAGCTTTCTTT
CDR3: CATSRDITEAFF

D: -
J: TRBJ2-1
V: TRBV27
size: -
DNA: TGTGCCAGCAGCCCAGGGGGGAATGAGCAGTTCTTC
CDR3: CASSPGGNEQFF

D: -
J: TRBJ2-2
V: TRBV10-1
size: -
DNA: TGCGCCAGCCCTCGGGGCGGGGAGCTGTTTTTT
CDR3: CASPRGGELFF

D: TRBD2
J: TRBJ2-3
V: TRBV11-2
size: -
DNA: TGTGCCAGCAGCTTAGGGGGACTAGCGTTCTGGACAGATACGCAGTATTTT
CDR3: CASSLGGLAFWTDTQYF